Presented here are 15 T cell receptor beta chains from one specimen sequenced in a study of blood T cell repertoires in COVID-19. Using immunoSEQ multiplex PCR, the repertoire was profiled, and TCRdb retains in-frame clones only, with some absent. In the table there are some 130,000 clones, about 80% of which are singletons. Specimen: PBMCs or T cells enriched from blood (not recorded which). These receptors were obtained from a man aged 35 to 55 with acute COVID-19.

The chain links TRBV30 to TRBJ1-1; 9 nucleotides line up with TRBD1. The CDR3 loop spans 17 amino acids. Germline lookup yields CDR1 GTSNPN and CDR2 SVGIG (reference sequence). V was pared by 3 bases and J by 3 bases, with 14 bases of the junction left unmatched. The CDR3 DNA reads TGTGCCTGGAGGGCGTACCGGACAGGGGTTCGGGACACTGAAGCTTTCTTT. As protein: CAWRAYRTGVRDTEAFF.

The V call is TRBV7-9, the J call TRBJ2-1, with D tentatively TRBD2 (6 bases). Per germline, CDR1 SEHNR and CDR2 FQNEAQ (reference sequence). V lost 5 bases and J lost 0, with 11 bases in between. The CDR3 has 15 residues. For the CDR3, the DNA is TGTGCCAGCAGCCGGGACTCCATCTCCTACAATGAGCAGTTCTTC. Its protein product is CASSRDSISYNEQFF.

J is TRBJ1-3 and V is TRBV2; D is ambiguous. Germline lookup yields CDR1 SNHLY and CDR2 FYNNEI. The length of the CDR3 is 12 residues. Trimming removed 7 bases from V and 5 bases from J, with 9 bases in between. DNA for the CDR3: TGTGCCAGCACCCTGACACGAAACACCATATATTTT. Amino acid sequence: CASTLTRNTIYF. Based on the CDR3 plus reference TRBV2 and TRBJ1-3, the full variable domain is EPEVTQTPSHQVTQMGQEVILRCVPISNHLYFYWYRQILGQKVEFLVSFYNNEISEKSEIFDDQFSVERPDGSNFTLKIRSTKLEDSAMYFCASTLTRNTIYFGEGSWLTVV.

The V call is TRBV6-5, the J call TRBJ2-2, with unresolved D. This CDR3 has 14 residues. V was pared by 0 bases and J by 4 bases, with 6 bases between. Germline assignment: CDR1 MNHEY and CDR2 SVGAGI. CDR3 nucleotides: TGTGCCAGCAGTTACTCGCACTTCACCGGGGAGCTGTTTTTT. It codes for CASSYSHFTGELFF.

The CDR3 reads CASSLNQGGRDTQYF. CDR3 coding DNA: TGTGCCAGCAGCTTAAATCAGGGCGGGAGGGATACGCAGTATTTT. The chain links TRBV7-3 to TRBJ2-3; 8 nucleotides align to TRBD2. J was trimmed by 6 bases and V by 1 base; bases with no gene match: 6. Germline loops: CDR1 SGHTA, CDR2 FQGTGA. This CDR3 has 15 residues.

This clone was observed a handful of times. The J gene is TRBJ1-5, the V gene TRBV5-5, with D unresolved. Germline V gene data show CDR1 as SGHKS and CDR2 as YYEKEE (reference sequence). V was pared by 0 bases and J by 6 bases, with 13 bases between. The CDR3 has 15 amino acids. The CDR3, as DNA: TGTGCCAGCAGCTTGGGAGGTGAGGGTCGTCAGCCCCAGCATTTT. Protein sequence: CASSLGGEGRQPQHF.

This chain joins TRBV6-4 and TRBJ1-1; no clear D gene. CDR1 is MRHNA and CDR2 is SNTAGT in the germline V gene. The length of the CDR3 is 14 residues. Trimming pared 7 bases from V and 0 bases from J, leaving 12 bases between. In DNA form, the CDR3 reads TGTGCCAGCAAAAGGGAGGCGATGAACACTGAAGCTTTCTTT. Residues: CASKREAMNTEAFF.

V and J are TRBV13 and TRBJ2-7; 12 nucleotides agree with TRBD1. The CDR3 is 16 residues long. The V gene end was trimmed by 5 bases and the J gene end by 1 base; junction bases not matched to a gene: 6. Germline-derived CDR1 and CDR2 are PRHDT and FYEKMQ (reference sequence). This chain's CDR3 is CASSPGTGGLSYEQYF. In DNA form, the CDR3 reads TGTGCCAGCAGCCCTGGGACAGGGGGCCTATCCTACGAGCAGTACTTC.

This chain joins TRBV28 and TRBJ2-1, with D possibly TRBD2 on 7 matching bases. Germline V gene sequence: CDR1 MDHEN, CDR2 SYDVKM. The CDR3 contains 16 residues. V lost 8 bases and J lost 2, with 19 bases in between. The CDR3 sequence: CASSNGGRAAYNEQFF. DNA for the CDR3: TGTGCCAGCTCCAACGGGGGGCGGGCGGCCTACAATGAGCAGTTCTTC.

The chain employs TRBV5-4 and TRBJ2-7; 7 bases agree with TRBD2. The ends lost 2 bases at V and 5 bases at J; junction bases unmatched: 13. Per the germline V gene, CDR1 is SGHNT and CDR2 is YYREEE (reference sequence). This CDR3 has 16 residues. The CDR3 is CASSLKGLVRVNEQYF. The CDR3 DNA sequence: TGTGCCAGCAGCTTAAAAGGACTAGTAAGGGTTAACGAGCAGTACTTC.

The rearrangement joins TRBV7-9 to TRBJ2-1; 13 bases match TRBD2. Germline assignment: CDR1 SEHNR and CDR2 FQNEAQ (reference sequence). The J segment lost 3 bases and the V segment lost 5 bases, leaving 4 bases of the junction unmatched. The CDR3 is 16 residues long. Written as DNA, the CDR3 is TGTGCCAGCAGCCTTGGACTAGCGGGAGTCTACAATGAGCAGTTCTTC. Translated: CASSLGLAGVYNEQFF. Looking up the rest from reference TRBV7-9 and TRBJ2-1 gives the full variable domain: DTGVSQNPRHKITKRGQNVTFRCDPISEHNRLYWYRQTLGQGPEFLTYFQNEAQLEKSRLLSDRFSAERPKGSFSTLEIQRTEQGDSAMYLCASSLGLAGVYNEQFFGPGTRLTVL.

This sequence joins TRBV24-1 and TRBJ1-2, with 7 bases matching TRBD1. Germline values: CDR1 KGHDR, CDR2 SFDVKD. There are 17 residues in the CDR3. V lost 0 bases to trimming and J lost 1 base; unmatched junction nucleotides: 7. The CDR3 nucleotides are TGTGCCACCAGTGATTTGCCCCGGGCAGGGGGTAACTATGGCTACACCTTC. It encodes CATSDLPRAGGNYGYTF.

Only a few counts were recorded for this clone. The chain combines TRBV2 with TRBJ1-1, with 8 bases matching TRBD1. J lost 1 base, V lost 7 bases, and 5 bases had no gene match. Germline V gene lookup returns CDR1 SNHLY and CDR2 FYNNEI. The CDR3 has 14 amino acids. CDR3: CASTQGAGNTEAFF. The CDR3 nucleotides read TGTGCCAGCACCCAGGGGGCAGGGAACACTGAAGCTTTCTTT. The full variable domain, rest sourced from reference TRBV2 and TRBJ1-1, is EPEVTQTPSHQVTQMGQEVILRCVPISNHLYFYWYRQILGQKVEFLVSFYNNEISEKSEIFDDQFSVERPDGSNFTLKIRSTKLEDSAMYFCASTQGAGNTEAFFGQGTRLTVV.

CDR3 sequence reads: CASSEQYTDTQYF. The CDR3 DNA sequence: TGTGCCAGCAGTGAACAGTACACAGATACGCAGTATTTT. The chain combines TRBV6-1 with TRBJ2-3; no clear D. The CDR3 runs 13 residues. With 2 bases removed from V and 2 bases from J, the gap between germline ends came to 5 bases. The germline CDR1 and CDR2 sequences are MNHNS and SASEGT.

V is TRBV12-3 or TRBV12-4 and J is TRBJ2-7; no reliable D call. Trimming took 2 bases from V and 8 from J, leaving 13 bases between them. The CDR3 spans 13 residues. The CDR3 nucleotides are TGTGCCAGCAGTTTAAAGCTGCGGATACAGCAGTACTTC. Translated: CASSLKLRIQQYF.